Listed below are T cell receptor beta chains from one sample, sequenced in a study of blood T cell repertoires in COVID-19. Produced via immunoSEQ multiplex PCR; TCRdb's table is partial and in-frame only. The table has under 500,000 clones, approximately 90% seen once. Sequenced input: peripheral blood. The receptors here all came from a woman aged 25 to 39 with acute or convalescent COVID-19. Each CDR3 is given with its conserved first and last residue. Clone size is not always given. Where it is, it says once, few, many or a class for expanded clones.

>.|TRBV4-2
CASSQRVNTEAFF
>.|TRBV18
CASSSSGGANEQFF
>.|TRBV10-3
CAISDPAGGSYNEQFF
>.|TRBV20-1
CSTLVADTQYF
>.|TRBV7-3
CASSYYRDTEAFF
>once|TRBV7-3
CASSHAGGINNEQFF
>.|TRBV5-4
CASSFTGGGYNSPLHF
>once|TRBV2
CASRGQGQNSPLHF
>.|TRBV5-1
CASSFLQRDETQYF
>many|TRBV2
CASSEVGQGSEAFF
>.|TRBV7-6
CASSAGTGLGSPLHF
>.|TRBV30
CAWSVAGGGRYEQYF
>.|TRBV2
CASSVRGPNTGELFF
>.|TRBV7-6
CASSPLDRGGYTF
>.|TRBV19
CASGALLGGLSPGHTDTQYF
>once|TRBV14
CASSQVYYEQYF
>.|TRBV4-1
CASSQDMQGMGEQYF
>.|TRBV9
CASSVGTGYGYTF
>.|TRBV19
CASSPTGYGYTF
>.|TRBV2
CASSGDRGPSAAFF
>.|TRBV6-1
CASSETSGGGSYNEQFF
>many|TRBV5-6
CASSLRLAGWETQYF
>few|TRBV27
CASSLSANLGELFF
>.|TRBV10-1
CASSDAETYNEQFF
>.|TRBV3-1/TRBV3-2
CASSQGTGGQPQHF
>.|TRBV24-1
CATSDRGGYTF
>.|TRBV4-1
CASSFRQAPQETQYF
>.|TRBV6-6
CATSTILGDTQYF
>.|TRBV6-5
CASSKQGNYGYTF
>.|TRBV7-3
CASSSVGGNTIYF
>.|TRBV7-9
CASSSLGERSYNEQFF